These 5 T cell receptor beta chains were all obtained from the same sample, sequenced in a study of blood T cell repertoires in COVID-19. Sequenced by immunoSEQ multiplex PCR; TCRdb stores in-frame clones only, minus some. The table records about 260,000 clones, approximately 86% of them present only once. The material sequenced was peripheral blood. The receptor source for this set is a human donor in a cohort sampled during active COVID-19.

This chain joins TRBV24-1 and TRBJ1-5, with a tentative D call TRBD1 (6 bases). Per germline, CDR1 KGHDR and CDR2 SFDVKD. Trimming removed 3 bases at V and 6 bases at J, with 17 bases between. This CDR3 comprises 16 residues. CDR3: CATSDGTGFLGQPQHF. Here the CDR3 DNA reads TGTGCCACCAGTGATGGCACAGGGTTTTTGGGTCAGCCCCAGCATTTT.

This chain uses TRBV6-6 with TRBJ2-7; D might be TRBD2 (6 bases). Deletions cut 7 bases from V and 0 bases from J, with 10 bases between. The V gene's germline CDR1 is MNHNY and CDR2 SVGAGI (reference sequence). The CDR3 contains 13 residues. CDR3 amino acids: CASNSGSSYEQYF. In nucleotides, the CDR3 is TGTGCCAGCAATAGCGGAAGCTCCTACGAGCAGTACTTC.

This sequence joins TRBV27 and TRBJ1-1, with no clear D. Germline-derived CDR1 and CDR2 are MNHEY and SMNVEV (reference sequence). With 1 base removed from V and 3 bases from J, the gap between germline ends came to 6 bases. This CDR3 region has 13 residues. The CDR3 DNA is TGTGCCAGCAGTTTATTTGCAGACACTGAAGCTTTCTTT. Its translation: CASSLFADTEAFF.

V is TRBV5-1 and J is TRBJ2-7, with D maybe TRBD1 (5 bases). CDR3 length: 13 amino acids. CDR1 is SGHRS and CDR2 is YFSETQ in the germline V gene. V was pared by 5 bases and J by 5 bases, with 14 bases between. In DNA, the CDR3 is TGCGCCAGCAGTCAGGGAACGATGAACGAGCAGTACTTC. This encodes CASSQGTMNEQYF.

The rearrangement joins TRBV10-3 to TRBJ1-3; D is possibly TRBD1 (5 bases). The CDR3 length is 14 residues. Per germline, CDR1 ENHRY and CDR2 SYGVKD. Trimming pared 10 bases from V and 0 bases from J, leaving 13 bases between. CDR3 coding DNA: TGTGCCACCATTAACAGGAGCTCTGGAAACACCATATATTTT. Its translation is CATINRSSGNTIYF.